This T cell receptor (beta chain) derives from a study of early T cells in non-severe SARS-CoV-2 infection. Study overall: Alpha and beta chains were unpaired, from unsorted whole-blood bulk RNA.

The CDR3 consists of 15 residues. Findings and limits, study-wide: Clonotype matching in VDJdb favored anti-spike CD8 responses and did not capture private and CD4 specificities.

This clonotype came up a few times. Its antigen is not known. Unique molecular identifiers tagged individual cDNA molecules. Using its own MiXCR run on the 5' RACE reads, TCRdb lists one record per CDR3 protein. The sample shows tens of thousands of distinct CDR3 sequences, around 15% of them seen only once. The clonotype originates from an adult who was a healthcare worker with PCR-confirmed SARS-CoV-2 infection or an uninfected control (not recorded which). The V gene is TRBV21-1, the J gene TRBJ2-1. TRBV21-1 is termed a pseudogene. Sequencing was carried out using whole blood. DNA of the CDR3: TGTGCCAGCAGCACGTTGCATAGCTCCTACAATGAGCAGTTCTTC. Its protein is CASSTLHSSYNEQFF.